These T cell receptor beta chains were read from a single sample in a study of T-cell reconstitution after alpha-beta-depleted transplantation in children. TCRdb itself ran the PCR reads through MiXCR, one entry per CDR3 protein. The data hold approximately 70,000 distinct CDR3 sequences, with roughly 4.4% observed a single time. The source was PBMCs, mostly from graft donor cells, collected 180 days after TCRalphabeta/CD19-depleted stem cell transplant. These receptors were obtained from a boy in the first two years of life who had a stem cell transplant for acute myeloid leukemia, so the T cells may come from the graft donor. CDR3s include the opening cysteine and the closing phenylalanine or tryptophan. The D gene is left open where the match is weak. Sizes are listed as how often the clone was seen (once, few, many) or a class if it is expanded.

clone size | J gene | V gene | D gene | CDR3 protein | CDR3 DNA
many | TRBJ1-1 | TRBV19 | TRBD1 | CASSYYYRGDTEAFF | TGTGCCAGTAGTTATTACTACAGGGGGGACACTGAAGCTTTCTTT
many | TRBJ1-4 | TRBV25-1 | - | CASASTAQGSEKLFF | TGTGCCAGCGCCTCGACCGCCCAAGGGAGTGAAAAACTGTTTTTT
many | TRBJ1-3 | TRBV7-8 | - | CASSLVGSFSGNTIYF | TGTGCCAGCAGCTTAGTGGGTAGTTTCTCTGGAAACACCATATATTTT
many | TRBJ2-2 | TRBV5-1 | - | CASRRDNTGELFF | TGCGCCAGCCGACGGGATAACACCGGGGAGCTGTTTTTT
many | TRBJ2-5 | TRBV29-1 | TRBD2 | CSVEVTGSGGGKETQYF | TGCAGCGTTGAAGTGACGGGTAGCGGGGGGGGGAAAGAGACCCAGTACTTC
many | TRBJ1-2 | TRBV20-1 | - | CSAKWAWGYTF | TGCAGTGCTAAGTGGGCCTGGGGCTACACCTTC
many | TRBJ2-5 | TRBV7-2 | - | CASSLNEETQYF | TGTGCCAGCAGCTTAAACGAAGAGACCCAGTACTTC
many | TRBJ2-5 | TRBV18 | - | CASSRDSWAQETQYF | TGTGCCAGCTCACGAGACAGTTGGGCGCAAGAGACCCAGTACTTC
many | TRBJ1-2 | TRBV5-1 | - | CASSLDGPNYGYTF | TGCGCCAGCAGCCTGGACGGTCCTAACTATGGCTACACCTTC
many | TRBJ1-6 | TRBV15 | TRBD1 | CATSRDGPGQGISYNSPLHF | TGTGCCACCAGCAGAGACGGCCCTGGACAGGGGATATCCTATAATTCACCCCTCCACTTT
many | TRBJ2-5 | TRBV6-2/TRBV6-3 | - | CASSEEVHVETQYF | TGTGCCAGCAGTGAGGAGGTCCACGTGGAGACCCAGTACTTC
many | TRBJ1-2 | TRBV7-9 | - | CASSLGRLYGYTF | TGTGCCAGCAGCCTCGGACGTCTCTATGGCTACACCTTC
many | TRBJ2-1 | TRBV20-1 | TRBD2 | CSAQLAGGYNEQFF | TGCAGTGCCCAGCTAGCGGGGGGATACAATGAGCAGTTCTTC
many | TRBJ2-1 | TRBV7-9 | TRBD1 | CASSLIQGANEQFF | TGTGCCAGCAGCTTAATTCAGGGGGCGAATGAGCAGTTCTTC
many | TRBJ2-5 | TRBV4-3 | - | CASSQDRGIGETQYF | TGCGCCAGCAGCCAAGATCGGGGAATAGGCGAGACCCAGTACTTC
many | TRBJ2-3 | TRBV29-1 | - | CSVLTQPRTDTQYF | TGCAGCGTTCTCACACAGCCTCGCACAGATACGCAGTATTTT
many | TRBJ2-2 | TRBV28 | - | CASSTEPFTGELFF | TGTGCCAGCAGTACGGAACCATTCACCGGGGAGCTGTTTTTT